Each of the 12 T cell receptor beta chains below was sequenced from the same sample in a study of cytotoxic CD8 clonotypes in ibrutinib-treated CLL. Only in-frame clones appear in the TCRdb table, and some are missing; sequencing was by immunoSEQ multiplex PCR. Of 200,000 to 250,000 clones detected, more than 65% appear once; the ten largest clones hold around 5.9%. The source was PBMCs, collected after 12 months of ibrutinib treatment. These receptor sequences come from a human donor with chronic lymphocytic leukemia.

This clone was found a few times. The rearrangement uses TRBV19 and TRBJ1-5; the match to TRBD1 covers 7 bases. The CDR3 covers 16 residues. Germline values: CDR1 LNHDA, CDR2 SQIVND (reference sequence). After removal of 4 bases from V and 1 base from J, the junction contained 7 bases not matched to a gene. DNA for the CDR3: TGTGCCAGTAGTAAGAATCCGGGACAGAGCAATCAGCCCCAGCATTTT. This gives the protein CASSKNPGQSNQPQHF.

The CDR3 loop is CASSLWGNTEAFF. CDR3 bases: TGTGCCAGCAGTTTATGGGGGAACACTGAAGCTTTCTTT. This sequence joins TRBV27 and TRBJ1-1; D remains unclear. Deletions cut 1 base from V and 1 base from J, with 4 bases between. Germline-derived CDR1 and CDR2 are MNHEY and SMNVEV (reference sequence). The length of the CDR3 is 13 residues.

This clone was counted a few times. In nucleotides, the CDR3 is TGTGCCAGCAGTTTATCGGCCGCTGGGGGCTACGAGCAGTACTTC. This codes for CASSLSAAGGYEQYF. The chain carries TRBV28 and TRBJ2-7; D is perhaps TRBD1 or TRBD2 (5 bases each). CDR3 length: 15 amino acids. The V gene lost 1 base and the J gene lost 3 bases, with 13 bases spanning the gap. The germline CDR1 and CDR2 sequences are MDHEN and SYDVKM.

The chain uses TRBV6-6 and TRBJ1-6; no firm D call. Germline V gene lookup returns CDR1 MNHNY and CDR2 SVGAGI (reference sequence). The CDR3 loop spans 15 amino acids. Trimming took off 2 bases at V and 8 bases at J, with 13 bases between the two ends. The CDR3 sequence: CASSYVNRAYSPLHF. CDR3 coding DNA: TGTGCCAGCAGTTACGTCAACCGAGCTTATTCACCCCTCCACTTT.

This clone has more than one count but fewer than ten. The V gene is TRBV5-1, the J gene TRBJ1-1, with 8 bases fitting TRBD1. Trimming at V came to 4 bases and at J to 5 bases, leaving 7 bases not matched to a gene. CDR1 and CDR2 (germline): SGHRS, YFSETQ. The CDR3 spans 14 residues. The CDR3: CASSGTRGRTEAFF. As DNA, the CDR3 is TGCGCCAGCAGCGGGACCAGGGGGCGGACTGAAGCTTTCTTT. Filled out from reference TRBV5-1 and TRBJ1-1, the complete variable domain reads KAGVTQTPRYLIKTRGQQVTLSCSPISGHRSVSWYQQTPGQGLQFLFEYFSETQRNKGNFPGRFSGRQFSNSRSEMNVSTLELGDSALYLCASSGTRGRTEAFFGQGTRLTVV.

This sequence joins TRBV5-1 and TRBJ1-2; no definite D call. Per the germline V gene, CDR1 is SGHRS and CDR2 is YFSETQ. This CDR3 has 13 amino acids. The V end was cut by 4 bases, the J end by 0 bases, with 7 bases between. The CDR3 DNA follows: TGCGCCAGCAGCCTACAGACTAACTATGGCTACACCTTC. This translates into CASSLQTNYGYTF.

The CDR3 reads CASSSPGQGVNSPLHF. Written as DNA, the CDR3 is TGTGCCAGCAGTTCGCCGGGACAGGGGGTCAATTCACCCCTCCACTTT. This chain links TRBV6-5 with TRBJ1-6; 11 nucleotides match TRBD1. Trimming removed 4 bases from V and 7 bases from J; junction bases left unmatched: 6. CDR3 size: 16 residues. Germline V gene sequence: CDR1 MNHEY, CDR2 SVGAGI.

The V gene is TRBV29-1, the J gene TRBJ1-5, with D hard to call. The germline gives CDR1 SQVTM, CDR2 ANQGSEA. This CDR3 comprises 14 residues. Trimming left V 4 bases short and J 0 bases short, with 10 bases between. CDR3 in DNA: TGCAGCGTTGTTAAGGACGGTAGCAATCAGCCCCAGCATTTT. It codes for CSVVKDGSNQPQHF.

CDR3: CASTPRTPNEQFF. CDR3 in DNA: TGTGCCAGTACGCCCCGGACCCCCAATGAGCAGTTCTTC. The V call is TRBV19, the J call TRBJ2-1; D remains ambiguous. Trimming took 7 bases from V and 6 from J, leaving 13 bases between them. Germline V gene data show CDR1 as LNHDA and CDR2 as SQIVND (reference sequence). The CDR3 is 13 amino acids.

The chain is built from TRBV2 and TRBJ2-2, with D perhaps matching TRBD1 (6 bases). Trimming pared 8 bases from V and 4 bases from J, leaving 8 bases between. The germline CDR1 and CDR2 sequences are SNHLY and FYNNEI. This CDR3 is built from 12 residues. This chain's CDR3 is CASGQTTGELFF. CDR3 nucleotide sequence: TGTGCCAGCGGACAGACCACCGGGGAGCTGTTTTTT.

V is TRBV6-5 and J is TRBJ1-2; the D is unclear. The CDR3 length is 16 residues. CDR1 is MNHEY and CDR2 is SVGAGI in the germline V gene. V shed 2 bases and J shed 8 bases, with 21 bases lying between them. The CDR3 loop is CASSYPEHIEAGGYTF. In DNA, the CDR3 is TGTGCCAGCAGTTACCCTGAGCATATCGAGGCGGGAGGCTACACCTTC.

This chain joins TRBV18 and TRBJ1-5, with D unresolved. V shed 3 bases and J shed 6 bases, with 9 bases lying between them. Germline V gives CDR1 KGHSH, CDR2 LQKENI. CDR3 size: 13 residues. The DNA for the CDR3 is TGTGCCAGCTCACCGGCGGAAGGTCAGCCCCAGCATTTT. Residues: CASSPAEGQPQHF.